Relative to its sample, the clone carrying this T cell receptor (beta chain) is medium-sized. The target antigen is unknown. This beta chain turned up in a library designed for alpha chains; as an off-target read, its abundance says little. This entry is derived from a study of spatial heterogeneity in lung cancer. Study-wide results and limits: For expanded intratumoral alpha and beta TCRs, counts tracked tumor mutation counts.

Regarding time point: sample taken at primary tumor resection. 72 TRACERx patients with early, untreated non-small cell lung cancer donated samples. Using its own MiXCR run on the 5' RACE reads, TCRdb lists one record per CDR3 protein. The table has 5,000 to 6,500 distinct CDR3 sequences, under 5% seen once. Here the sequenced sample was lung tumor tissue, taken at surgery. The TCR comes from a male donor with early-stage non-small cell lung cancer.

The CDR3 spells CASSYGGDYGYTF. CDR3 in DNA: TGTGCCAGCAGTTACGGGGGTGACTATGGCTACACCTTC. The V and J genes are TRBV6-5 and TRBJ1-2, with D perhaps TRBD1 (5 bases). The CDR3 sequence is 13 residues long. The V end was cut by 2 bases, the J end by 3 bases, with 7 bases between. The germline V gene has CDR1 MNHEY and CDR2 SVGAGI.